The present TCR beta chain was sequenced within a study of shared clonotypes between healthy human individuals. Broader study findings: Only a few donors were included, so the genetic and exposure-history diversity represented was limited. Some naive CD4 clonotypes, about 5.5%, turned up in common across several donors.

For this clone: Antigen specificity is unknown.

Germline lookup yields CDR1 SEHNR and CDR2 FQNEAQ (reference sequence). V dropped 5 bases and J dropped 11 bases, with 11 bases sitting between them. This CDR3 is built from 11 residues. Generated by immunoSEQ multiplex PCR, the TCRdb table keeps only in-frame clones and is missing some. The repertoire has about 1.5 million clones, roughly 95% of them found once; the top ten carry more than 0.9%. Sequenced material: naive CD4+ T cells sorted from blood. Subset noted: CD45RA+ positively selected. The chain has TRBV7-9 and TRBJ2-3; a weak D match, TRBD2 (5 bases). The TCR sequence derives from a man under 40 in good health. CDR3 in DNA: TGTGCCAGCAGCCCGGGGAGTAAGCAGTATTTT. It is translated as CASSPGSKQYF. Using reference TRBV7-9 and TRBJ2-3 for the parts outside the CDR3, the full variable domain is DTGVSQNPRHKITKRGQNVTFRCDPISEHNRLYWYRQTLGQGPEFLTYFQNEAQLEKSRLLSDRFSAERPKGSFSTLEIQRTEQGDSAMYLCASSPGSKQYFGPGTRLTVL.